This is a list of T cell receptor beta chains from one sample in a study of early stage breast cancer tumors. Using immunoSEQ multiplex PCR, the repertoire was profiled, and TCRdb retains in-frame clones only, with some absent. The sample records roughly 58,000 clones, 80% to 95% being singletons. Source material: blood. The receptor set was obtained from a person aged 70 to 80 with breast cancer. The CDR3 runs from the conserved cysteine through the conserved F or W. The D gene is left open where the match is weak. The listing skips clone size in some rows; elsewhere it reads once, few, many or a size class.

-	TRBJ2-5	TRBD1	TRBV11-3	CASSFSGTGESETQYF	TGTGCCAGCAGCTTCTCCGGGACAGGGGAATCAGAGACCCAGTACTTC
-	TRBJ1-2	-	TRBV25-1	CASKDGTSDGYTF	TGTGCCAGCAAGGATGGGACATCGGACGGCTACACCTTC
-	TRBJ2-5	-	TRBV2	CASRGEGETQYF	TGTGCCAGCAGGGGAGAGGGAGAGACCCAGTACTTC
-	TRBJ1-4	TRBD1	TRBV27	CASSWTGVREKLFF	TGTGCCAGCAGTTGGACAGGGGTACGTGAAAAACTGTTTTTT
-	TRBJ2-3	TRBD2	TRBV11-2	CASSWGLADTDTQYF	TGTGCCAGCAGTTGGGGACTAGCGGACACAGATACGCAGTATTTT
-	TRBJ2-7	TRBD2	TRBV28	CASSSPEASGRPKGQYF	TGTGCCAGCAGTTCCCCCGAGGCCAGCGGGAGGCCCAAGGGGCAGTACTTC
once	TRBJ1-2	TRBD1	TRBV19	CASSPETGLHGYTF	TGTGCCAGTAGTCCTGAGACAGGGCTGCATGGCTACACCTTC
-	TRBJ1-1	-	TRBV6-1	CASSQGVTEAFF	TGTGCCAGCAGCCAGGGCGTCACTGAAGCTTTCTTT
-	TRBJ2-4	-	TRBV28	CASSLPDGQKNIQYF	TGTGCCAGCAGTCTCCCAGATGGACAAAAAAACATTCAGTACTTC
-	TRBJ2-1	-	TRBV18	CASSPRRGANEQFF	TGTGCCAGCTCACCACGGAGGGGTGCAAATGAGCAGTTCTTC
-	TRBJ1-2	-	TRBV10-3	CAISENGANYGYTF	TGTGCCATCAGTGAGAATGGGGCGAACTATGGCTACACCTTC
-	TRBJ2-1	-	TRBV19	CASSPHRGQRNNEQFF	TGTGCCAGTAGTCCCCACAGAGGACAGAGGAACAATGAGCAGTTCTTC
-	TRBJ1-2	-	TRBV28	CASSLSLDGYTF	TGTGCCAGCAGTTTGTCCCTTGATGGCTACACCTTC
-	TRBJ1-5	-	TRBV5-1	CASTPGGQLLHSNQPQHF	TGCGCCAGCACTCCTGGAGGACAGTTGCTCCATAGCAATCAGCCCCAGCATTTT